Listed below are T cell receptor beta chains from one sample, sequenced in a study of blood T cell repertoires in COVID-19. Assay used: immunoSEQ multiplex PCR; TCRdb lists only in-frame clones, some missing. The profile shows under 250,000 clones, 65% to 90% of them singletons. Sequenced input: PBMCs or T cells enriched from blood (not recorded which). Receptors were obtained from a woman aged 50 to 60 with acute COVID-19. Each CDR3 is given with its conserved first and last residue. D genes are given only for firm matches. Clone size, where shown, is once, few, many, or a class for clones that have expanded.

>TRBV13|.|TRBJ1-2|.
TGTGCCAGCAGCTTAGGCCGGCAGGGCAGGTCTGGCTACACCTTC
CASSLGRQGRSGYTF
>TRBV30|.|TRBJ1-3|.
TGTGCCTGGAGTGGGGAGTTAAACACCATATATTTT
CAWSGELNTIYF
>TRBV5-1|TRBD1|TRBJ1-1|few
TGCGCCAGCAGCAACAGGGGTTCGAACACTGAAGCTTTCTTT
CASSNRGSNTEAFF
>TRBV20-1|.|TRBJ1-2|.
TGCAGTGTCCACAGGCTCGGGGGCTACACCTTC
CSVHRLGGYTF
>TRBV3-1/TRBV3-2|.|TRBJ2-1|.
TGTGCCAGCAGCCTCTTTAGCGATGAGCAGTTCTTC
CASSLFSDEQFF
>TRBV19|.|TRBJ1-1|.
TGTGCCAGTAGGGGCCAGGGGTTTCCTGAAGCTTTCTTT
CASRGQGFPEAFF
>TRBV28|TRBD1|TRBJ1-5|.
TGTGCCAGCAGTTCGCCGGGACAGGCCAATCAGCCCCAGCATTTT
CASSSPGQANQPQHF
>TRBV6-5|TRBD1|TRBJ2-7|.
TGTGCCAGCAGTTACTCGGCACAGGGGGCCCTGTACGAGCAGTACTTC
CASSYSAQGALYEQYF
>TRBV30|TRBD1|TRBJ1-2|.
TGTGCTTTACAGGGGGCCTATGGCTACACCTTC
CALQGAYGYTF
>TRBV6-2/TRBV6-3|TRBD1|TRBJ1-5|.
TGTGCCAGCAGTGGGACAGGGAGAATGGCGCCCCAGCATTTT
CASSGTGRMAPQHF
>TRBV4-3|.|TRBJ1-3|.
TGCGCCAGCAGCCGGACAGCCTCTGGAAACACCATATATTTT
CASSRTASGNTIYF
>TRBV7-8|.|TRBJ1-1|.
TGTGCCAGCAGCTTAGCGCGTATCGGGGGAGAAGCTTTCTTT
CASSLARIGGEAFF
>TRBV7-8|.|TRBJ1-6|.
TGTGCCAGCAGCCGAAACGTGGGCGCATCGCATAATTCACCCCTCCACTTT
CASSRNVGASHNSPLHF
>TRBV6-1|TRBD1|TRBJ1-5|.
TGTGCCAGCAGCGAATCGTACAGGGGTAATAATCAGCCCCAGCATTTT
CASSESYRGNNQPQHF
>TRBV6-2/TRBV6-3|.|TRBJ2-3|few
TGTGCCAGCAGTTACTCCCAAGACAGTCTCACTAGCACAGATACGCAGTATTTT
CASSYSQDSLTSTDTQYF
>TRBV5-4|TRBD2|TRBJ2-7|.
TGTGCCAGCAGCACCGGGACTAGCGGGGTCTACGAGCAGTACTTC
CASSTGTSGVYEQYF
>TRBV20-1|.|TRBJ1-2|few
TGCAGTGCTAGTTCGGACAGAGGAATATATGGCTACACCTTC
CSASSDRGIYGYTF
>TRBV13|TRBD1|TRBJ1-2|.
TGTGCCAGCAGCTTTACAGGGGACAACTATGGCTACACCTTC
CASSFTGDNYGYTF
>TRBV7-8|.|TRBJ2-2|.
TGTGCCAGCAGCCCGGGACTTAACACCGGGGAGCTGTTTTTT
CASSPGLNTGELFF
>TRBV9|TRBD1|TRBJ2-2|.
TGTGCCAGCAGCGTAGGGGACAGGGTGGTCACCGGGGAGCTGTTTTTT
CASSVGDRVVTGELFF